Listed below are T cell receptor beta chains from one sample, sequenced in a study of blood T cell repertoires in COVID-19. Sequencing was performed with immunoSEQ multiplex PCR; in TCRdb, only in-frame clones are kept and a portion is missing. Here the sample spans over 100,000 clones, just under 80% being singletons. What was sequenced was peripheral blood. These TCRs come from a man in his fifties or sixties with active or convalescent COVID-19. The CDR3 runs from the conserved cysteine through the conserved F or W. Each record gives: V gene, J gene, D gene, clone size, CDR3 DNA, CDR3 protein. The D gene is left open where the match is weak. The listing skips clone size in some rows; elsewhere it reads once, few, many or a size class.

>TRBV27|TRBJ1-4|TRBD1|NA
TGTGCCAGCGGACAGGGCGTTGAAAAACTGTTTTTT
CASGQGVEKLFF
>TRBV28|TRBJ2-5|TRBD2|NA
TGTGCCAGCAGTTACGCTAGCGGGACGAGCCAAGAGACCCAGTACTTC
CASSYASGTSQETQYF
>TRBV5-6|TRBJ1-6|NA|NA
TGTGCCAGCAGCTTGGGGTCGAGCTCCTATAATTCACCCCTCCACTTT
CASSLGSSSYNSPLHF
>TRBV4-1|TRBJ2-1|NA|NA
TGCGCCAGCAGCGGTTACAGGGAAAGGCACAATGAGCAGTTCTTC
CASSGYRERHNEQFF
>TRBV19|TRBJ1-5|TRBD1|NA
TGTGCCAGTAGCCCTACAGGGGTCAATCAGCCCCAGCATTTT
CASSPTGVNQPQHF
>TRBV5-4|TRBJ2-5|TRBD1|NA
TGTGCCAGCAGCTTAGACAGGGGCTCCAAGGGGGAGACCCAGTACTTC
CASSLDRGSKGETQYF
>TRBV7-2|TRBJ1-6|NA|once
TGTGCCAGCAGCTATACAGGGTATAATTCACCCCTCCACTTT
CASSYTGYNSPLHF
>TRBV7-9|TRBJ2-3|NA|few
TGTGCCAGCAGCTTAGAGTTCCCCGGGGATACGCAGTATTTT
CASSLEFPGDTQYF
>TRBV2|TRBJ1-4|TRBD1|few
TGTGCCAGCTGTAGCGACAGGGTCCAGGAAAAACTGTTTTTT
CASCSDRVQEKLFF
>TRBV9|TRBJ1-5|TRBD1|NA
TGTGACTGGGACAGGGAGGGAAGGGGCAATCAGCCCCAGCATTTT
CDWDREGRGNQPQHF
>TRBV18|TRBJ1-1|NA|NA
TGTGCCAGCTCACCAGGAGACAGCACTGAAGCTTTCTTT
CASSPGDSTEAFF
>TRBV6-5|TRBJ1-3|TRBD1|once
TGTGCCAGCAGTTATAGCGGGACAGCTGGAAACACCATATATTTT
CASSYSGTAGNTIYF
>TRBV24-1|TRBJ1-5|TRBD1|NA
TGTGCCACCGACCGGGACAGGGGGGTGGATCAGCCCCAGCATTTT
CATDRDRGVDQPQHF
>TRBV29-1|TRBJ2-1|TRBD1|NA
TGCAGCGTTGGTGAGACAGGGTATCATACCTACAATGAGCAGTTCTTC
CSVGETGYHTYNEQFF
>TRBV15|TRBJ1-6|NA|NA
TGTGCCACCAGCGTGAGAGATTCACCCCTCCACTTT
CATSVRDSPLHF
>TRBV7-2|TRBJ2-5|TRBD2|NA
TGTGCCAGCAGCCCTCCGGGTCGAAGCGGGAGGGTCGGGGAGACCCAGTACTTC
CASSPPGRSGRVGETQYF
>TRBV7-2|TRBJ2-2|NA|NA
TGTGCCAGCAGCTCAGACACCGGGGAGCTGTTTTTT
CASSSDTGELFF
>TRBV10-3|TRBJ2-2|NA|NA
TGTGCCATCAGTGGAACAGGGACGAACACCGGGGAGCTGTTTTTT
CAISGTGTNTGELFF
>TRBV4-3|TRBJ2-5|TRBD2|few
TGCGCCAGCAGCCCGGGAGTTCGAACTAGCGGGAGTTATTTCCAAGAGACCCAGTACTTC
CASSPGVRTSGSYFQETQYF
>TRBV7-3|TRBJ1-2|NA|NA
TGTGCCAGCAGCTTGACCGGGAATGACTATGGCTACACCTTC
CASSLTGNDYGYTF
>TRBV7-2|TRBJ2-7|NA|NA
TGTGCCAGCAGCTTACAGGGGAGCTCCTACGAGCAGTACTTC
CASSLQGSSYEQYF
>TRBV12-3/TRBV12-4|TRBJ2-1|NA|few
TGTGCCAGCATGGAACAGGCCTACAATGAGCAGTTCTTC
CASMEQAYNEQFF